One TCR beta chain is described in this entry. The specificity of this receptor is unknown. Per-nucleotide qualities are absent, and no much larger clonotype sits a single base away. Whole blood was collected in K2EDTA tubes by collaborating institutions according to the institutions' own protocols. Collaborator samples were shipped for TCRbeta analysis as frozen whole blood, isolated PBMCs, or DNA extracted from either sample type. This sample was taken from a study of blood T cell repertoires in COVID-19 (dated by TCRdb to about 2020). For the wider study: Samples from collaborators originated in the United States, Italy and Spain and spanned both the acute and convalescent phases of COVID-19. The prospective study material was composed of cDNA or gDNA derived from T cells, B-cell-depleted T cells, or PBMCs. The dataset comprised deeply sampled blood TCRbeta repertoires from subjects exposed to, actively infected with, or recovered from COVID-19. The repertoires were released in a freely available public database intended as a resource for research on the immune response to SARS-CoV-2. Samples were obtained from the ongoing ImmuneRACE study (first 160 participants) and from 1,254 subjects provided by 6 global collaborators. Sample metadata almost always included a de-identified subject ID, COVID-19 status, age in years and sex. Where available, HLA class I and class II types were taken from metadata supplied by the sample provider and were not determined by assay-based typing. Beyond this particular receptor, the publication reports: The quantity of clinical and demographic metadata differed by source and by participant and was supplied without curation.

Taken from the germline V gene, the CDR1 and CDR2 loops are SGHTA and FQGNSA. The junction carries 12 bases between V and J, which are trimmed by 1 base and 0 bases respectively. From its cysteine to its phenylalanine, the CDR3 spans 16 amino acids. Only the CDR3 part of the read is kept: 48 bases, read in frame from the first base. The immunoSEQ Assay, a bias-controlled multiplex PCR, was used to amplify TCRbeta CDR3 regions from genomic DNA. For the original study's pipeline: Nucleated cell counts per sample were estimated from amplification of reference gene primers within the assay. To quantify the absolute abundance of each unique TCRbeta CDR3 rearrangement, sequence reads were collapsed and filtered. For each sample, productive Simpson clonality was calculated by taking the square root of Simpson's diversity index across productive rearrangements. This immuneACCESS table, as held by TCRdb, lists in-frame sequences with V and J called but not all clones. Of the missing ones, under half trace to an unresolved V gene in checked studies; the others have no known cause. V, J and clone size were drawn from that table, and D and trimming were deduced from the DNA. The sample records hundreds of thousands of clones, about 88% of which are singletons. Jointly, the top ten make up roughly 3.1% of the sample.

This receptor was obtained from a human donor in a cohort sampled during active COVID-19. The chain is encoded by TRBV7-2 joined to TRBJ1-2, with a tentative D gene TRBD1 over 6 matching bases. Sequencing input: peripheral blood. The bases read TGTGCCAGCAGCTTAGTAGGACAGCAACCTAACTATGGCTACACCTTC. Translated, it reads CASSLVGQQPNYGYTF.